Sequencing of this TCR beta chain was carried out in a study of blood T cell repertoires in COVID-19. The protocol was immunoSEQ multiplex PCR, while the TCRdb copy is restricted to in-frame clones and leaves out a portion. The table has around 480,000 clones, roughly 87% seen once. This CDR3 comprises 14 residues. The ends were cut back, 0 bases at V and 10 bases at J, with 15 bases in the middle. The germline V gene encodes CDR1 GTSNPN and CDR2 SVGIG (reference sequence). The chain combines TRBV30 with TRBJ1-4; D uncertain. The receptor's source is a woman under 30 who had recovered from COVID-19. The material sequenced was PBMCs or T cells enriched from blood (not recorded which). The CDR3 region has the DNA TGTGCCTGGAGTGTACTGACAAAAAACGGAAAACTGTTTTTT. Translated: CAWSVLTKNGKLFF.